There are many counts of the clone carrying this TCR beta chain. This sample is drawn from a study of CD8 T cells in ankylosing spondylitis. V was shortened by 4 bases and J by 15 bases, with 19 bases between the two germline ends. Germline V gene data show CDR1 as LNHDA and CDR2 as SQIVND (reference sequence). The CDR3 has 13 amino acids. TCRdb fed the 5' RACE reads into MiXCR, producing one record per CDR3 protein. Of roughly 130,000 distinct CDR3 sequences listed, roughly 7.7% are singletons. Sequencing was carried out using synovial fluid, either unsorted or a sorted T cell fraction (not recorded which). V is TRBV19 and J is TRBJ2-1; D may be TRBD1 or TRBD2 (5 bases each). The receptor was derived from a male donor with ankylosing spondylitis. The DNA of the CDR3 is TGTGCCAGTAGTAACCGGGACGGACTCCAGGGGTTCTTC. Protein product: CASSNRDGLQGFF.